Following are 15 T cell receptor beta chains from one sample sequenced in a study of OX40 agonist ivuxolimab in advanced cancers. The data were produced by immunoSEQ multiplex PCR, yet TCRdb's version contains in-frame clones alone and is incomplete. Seen here are approximately 49,000 clones, roughly 79% observed once, and the top ten hold about 5.8%. Sample: CD4+ or CD8+ T cells sorted from blood, taken in a trial of the OX40 agonist ivuxolimab. These receptors were collected from an adult with an advanced solid tumor such as melanoma, head and neck, liver or kidney cancer.

The chain recombines TRBV7-6 with TRBJ2-3; 9 nucleotides line up with TRBD2. V lost 4 bases to trimming and J lost 0 bases; unmatched junction nucleotides: 5. Germline CDR1 and CDR2: SGHVS and FNYEAQ. The CDR3 is 16 amino acids. CDR3 sequence: CASSYLAGVSTDTQYF. For the CDR3, the DNA is TGTGCCAGCAGCTACTTAGCGGGGGTGAGCACAGATACGCAGTATTTT.

The V and J genes are TRBV5-5 and TRBJ2-1; D possibly matches TRBD1 or TRBD2 (5 bases each). The CDR3 is made up of 16 amino acids. Trimming removed 1 base from V and 7 bases from J, with 18 bases in between. Germline V CDR1 and CDR2: SGHKS, YYEKEE (reference sequence). The DNA of the CDR3 is TGTGCCAGCAGCTTGACCAACCCGGGACCCCCTAATGAGCAGTTCTTC. Translating gives CASSLTNPGPPNEQFF.

The chain recombines TRBV6-4 with TRBJ1-2; weak D call: TRBD1 (5 bases). Trimming left V 3 bases short and J 7 bases short, with 18 bases between. CDR3 length equals 15 residues. Germline CDR1 reads MRHNA; CDR2 reads SNTAGT. The CDR3 region is CASSEVVGARTGYTF. The CDR3 DNA reads TGTGCCAGCAGTGAGGTGGTAGGGGCGAGGACTGGCTACACCTTC.

In this sample, this clone is medium-sized. V gene TRBV11-2 combines with J gene TRBJ1-5; D gene ambiguous. Germline lookup yields CDR1 SGHAT and CDR2 FQNNGV. V was trimmed by 4 bases and J by 0 bases, leaving 4 bases between them. The CDR3 has 13 residues. The CDR3: CASSSFSNQPQHF. In nucleotides, the CDR3 is TGTGCCAGCAGCTCCTTTAGCAATCAGCCCCAGCATTTT.

This chain joins TRBV27 and TRBJ1-1; D possibly corresponds to TRBD1 (5 bases). The CDR3 length is 13 residues. V lost 7 bases and J lost 5, with 14 bases in between. Per the germline V gene, CDR1 is MNHEY and CDR2 is SMNVEV (reference sequence). CDR3 region: CASTRGPSTEAFF. CDR3 bases: TGTGCCAGCACGAGGGGCCCCTCTACTGAAGCTTTCTTT.

This clone was counted a few times. The chain has TRBV29-1 and TRBJ1-1; no firm D call. The CDR3 is made up of 12 amino acids. The germline V and J ends were trimmed by 1 base and 4 bases, with 7 bases remaining between them. Germline loops: CDR1 SQVTM, CDR2 ANQGSEA. The CDR3 bases are TGCAGCGTTGAAGGACTGGCCACTGAAGCTTTCTTT. This encodes CSVEGLATEAFF.

Ten or more counts support this clone. The chain has TRBV5-5 and TRBJ1-1, with 8 bases aligning to TRBD1. Germline values: CDR1 SGHKS, CDR2 YYEKEE (reference sequence). The CDR3 runs to 15 residues. J gave up 4 bases and V 0 bases, and 5 bases lay outside the gene matches. CDR3 nucleotides: TGTGCCAGCAGCTTGGAAACAGGGGGTCTCACTGAAGCTTTCTTT. Its protein is CASSLETGGLTEAFF.

This chain uses TRBV29-1 with TRBJ2-7, with 12 positions matching TRBD2. The J segment lost 4 bases and the V segment lost 4 bases, leaving 8 bases of the junction unmatched. The CDR3 sequence is 15 residues long. CDR1 is SQVTM, CDR2 ANQGSEA, per germline. The CDR3 protein is CSVVGLAGGEYEQYF. DNA of the CDR3: TGCAGCGTTGTCGGGCTAGCGGGAGGGGAGTACGAGCAGTACTTC.

This clone is a singleton in its sample. This rearrangement joins TRBV28 to TRBJ2-7, with a tentative D call TRBD1 (6 bases). Germline V gene sequence: CDR1 MDHEN, CDR2 SYDVKM. The CDR3 has 11 residues. V was trimmed by 3 bases and J by 6 bases, leaving 6 bases between them. The CDR3 region has the DNA TGTGCCAGCAGTTTGGGGGCCGAGCAGTACTTC. Protein sequence: CASSLGAEQYF.

This chain uses TRBV19 with TRBJ1-5, with D uncertain. CDR1 LNHDA and CDR2 SQIVND come from the germline V gene (reference sequence). This CDR3 contains 12 residues. V gave up 5 bases and J gave up 4 bases, with 6 bases separating them. The DNA for the CDR3 is TGTGCCAGTAGTGTGAGGAATCAGCCCCAGCATTTT. Amino acids: CASSVRNQPQHF.

V and J are TRBV15 and TRBJ1-2, with D perhaps matching TRBD1 (5 bases). The V gene's germline CDR1 is LNHNV and CDR2 YYDKDF (reference sequence). This CDR3 has 19 amino acids. V gave up 3 bases and J gave up 4 bases, with 27 bases separating them. CDR3 residues: CATSSHRSDSGTYVYGYTF. The CDR3 coding sequence is TGTGCCACCAGCAGCCACCGGAGCGACAGCGGAACTTATGTCTATGGCTACACCTTC.

This rearrangement joins TRBV9 to TRBJ2-7; 9 bases agree with TRBD2. Trimming at V came to 0 bases and at J to 5 bases, leaving 3 bases not matched to a gene. The germline V gene has CDR1 SGDLS and CDR2 YYNGEE. The CDR3 is made up of 14 amino acids. In DNA form, the CDR3 reads TGTGCCAGCAGCGTAGGGATAGCGGGAGACGAGCAGTACTTC. Protein: CASSVGIAGDEQYF.

J is TRBJ1-5 and V is TRBV29-1, with D maybe TRBD1 (5 bases). The CDR3 extends over 15 amino acids. Looked up from germline, CDR1 is SQVTM and CDR2 is ANQGSEA. V was trimmed by 7 bases and J by 1 base, leaving 17 bases between them. CDR3 bases: TGCAGCGCTCTAGACAGCCATGGGAGCAATCAGCCCCAGCATTTT. Protein: CSALDSHGSNQPQHF.

V gene TRBV6-1 combines with J gene TRBJ1-3; D is unresolved. The germline V gene has CDR1 MNHNS and CDR2 SASEGT. V was shortened by 8 bases and J by 9 bases, with 11 bases between the two germline ends. This CDR3 spans 11 amino acids. The CDR3 region has the DNA TGTGCCAGCCCCTATAGTGGCACCATATATTTT. This gives the protein CASPYSGTIYF.

A single count supports this clone. The genes are TRBV7-9 and TRBJ2-1; TRBD2 matches at 10 bases. V dropped 4 bases and J dropped 4; count of bases not matched to a gene: 4. The CDR3 totals 15 residues. CDR1 SEHNR and CDR2 FQNEAQ come from the germline V gene (reference sequence). The CDR3 sequence is CASSSSGRDYNEQFF. The CDR3 region has the DNA TGTGCCAGCAGCTCTAGCGGGAGAGATTACAATGAGCAGTTCTTC.